This T cell receptor (beta chain) was obtained from a study of CD8 T cells in ankylosing spondylitis. General study results and limits: Reports of some motif variants in reactive arthritis synovial fluid and blood predate this one. Disease-linked clones had a CD8+ phenotype and relatively low frequency in peripheral blood.

One entry per CDR3 protein results from TCRdb running MiXCR on the 5' RACE reads. The sample consists of 200,000 to 250,000 distinct CDR3 sequences, about 11% of them appearing once. The CDR3 totals 12 residues. Trimming cost V 5 bases and J 7 bases, with 12 bases left between them. CDR1 and CDR2 (germline): PRHDT, FYEKMQ (reference sequence). This clonotype occurred many times. Its antigen remains unknown. This rearrangement joins TRBV13 to TRBJ2-7; D perhaps matches TRBD1 (6 bases). The clonotype was recovered from a male donor with ankylosing spondylitis or in good health (not recorded which). Material: blood, either unsorted or a sorted T cell fraction (not recorded which). CDR3 in DNA: TGTGCCAGCAGCGTACAGGGAATGGAGCAGTACTTC. It specifies CASSVQGMEQYF.